This entry lists 19 T cell receptor beta chains sequenced from one sample in a study of CD8+CD57+ T cells in acquired aplastic anemia. Genomic DNA templated the TCR beta VDJ and CDR3 profiling. MiXCR was run by TCRdb on the reads, yielding one entry per CDR3 protein. The sample holds some 70,000 distinct CDR3 sequences, 45% to 60% seen once. The material sequenced was sorted CD4+, CD8+, or CD8+CD57+ T cells (not recorded which) from PBMCs. The receptor source for this set is a human donor in good health, serving as a control.

The genes are TRBV7-9 and TRBJ1-3; TRBD1 matches 9 bases. CDR3 length: 12 amino acids. V trimming: 9 bases; J trimming: 4 bases; junction bases outside the gene matches: 1. Germline CDR1 reads SEHNR; CDR2 reads FQNEAQ (reference sequence). CDR3 DNA: TGTGCCAGTGGGACAGGGGGAAACACCATATATTTT. This codes for CASGTGGNTIYF.

This clonotype was found many times. The chain couples TRBV12-3 or TRBV12-4 to TRBJ1-2; possible D gene TRBD1, 6 bases. The CDR3 totals 12 residues. Deletions cut 7 bases from V and 4 bases from J, with 10 bases between. CDR3 in amino acids: CASIGGSYGYTF. Written as DNA, the CDR3 is TGTGCCAGCATAGGGGGATCCTATGGCTACACCTTC.

The CDR3 DNA reads TGTGCCAGCAGCTTAGGATCGGGGGCCGGGGAGCAGTACGTC. Translating gives CASSLGSGAGEQYV. This sequence joins TRBV7-9 and TRBJ2-7, with D perhaps assigned TRBD1 or TRBD2 (6 bases each). The CDR3 consists of 14 residues. V lost 1 base and J lost 7, with 14 bases in between. CDR1 is SEHNR, CDR2 FQNEAQ, per germline (reference sequence).

This clonotype was detected ten times or more. The genes are TRBV9 and TRBJ1-2; 9 positions match TRBD1. Germline-derived CDR1 and CDR2 are SGDLS and YYNGEE. V was pared by 4 bases and J by 4 bases, with 17 bases of the junction left unmatched. This CDR3 has 18 amino acids. The CDR3 protein is CASSPSFQTGGGGYGYTF. The CDR3 region has the DNA TGTGCCAGCAGCCCAAGTTTCCAGACAGGGGGTGGCGGCTATGGCTACACCTTC.

This clonotype was recorded at least ten times. The chain links TRBV7-9 to TRBJ2-3, with D maybe TRBD2 (5 bases). Germline V gives CDR1 SEHNR, CDR2 FQNEAQ (reference sequence). This CDR3 is 15 amino acids long. V dropped 3 bases and J dropped 0 bases, with 10 bases sitting between them. This CDR3 is CASSFPGESTDTQYF. The CDR3 DNA sequence: TGTGCCAGCAGCTTCCCCGGGGAGAGCACAGATACGCAGTATTTT.

The genes are TRBV7-2 and TRBJ2-7, with D maybe TRBD1 (6 bases). The germline V and J ends were trimmed by 2 bases and 6 bases, with 11 bases remaining between them. CDR1 and CDR2 from the germline V gene are SGHTA and FQGNSA. The CDR3 is 13 amino acids. The CDR3 DNA reads TGTGCCAGCAGCTTATCCAGGGGTCGCGAGCAGTACTTC. Its translation is CASSLSRGREQYF. The entire variable domain, with the rest obtained from reference TRBV7-2 and TRBJ2-7, is as follows: GAGVSQSPSNKVTEKGKDVELRCDPISGHTALYWYRQSLGQGLEFLIYFQGNSAPDKSGLPSDRFSAERTGGSVSTLTIQRTQQEDSAVYLCASSLSRGREQYFGPGTRLTVT.

This clonotype was counted a few times. One end of the junction varies from germline; a read error may be responsible. CDR3 nucleotides: TGTGCCGTCAGTGCGCCCCCGGGACAGGGTTTCTATGGCTACACCTTC. It encodes CAVSAPPGQGFYGYTF. The J gene is TRBJ1-2, the V gene TRBV10-3, with 9 bases fitting TRBD1. Germline V gene data show CDR1 as ENHRY and CDR2 as SYGVKD. The CDR3 is 16 residues long.

The chain joins TRBV19 to TRBJ1-5; D may be TRBD1 (5 bases). V was shortened by 3 bases and J by 5 bases, with 8 bases between the two germline ends. CDR1 and CDR2 from the germline V gene are LNHDA and SQIVND (reference sequence). The CDR3 is 13 amino acids. The CDR3 DNA reads as TGTGCCAGTAGTATGGAGGGGTATCAGCCCCAGCATTTT. It yields the protein CASSMEGYQPQHF.

This clonotype came up a few times. The V gene is TRBV25-1, the J gene TRBJ2-2; tentatively, D is TRBD2 (5 bases). CDR1 MGHDK and CDR2 SYGVNS come from the germline V gene. This CDR3 is built from 15 residues. Between the trimmed V and J ends, which lost 2 bases and 3 bases, there was a span of 10 bases. As DNA, the CDR3 is TGTGCCAGCAGTGAAAGAGGGAAGGACACCGGGGAGCTGTTTTTT. Protein product: CASSERGKDTGELFF.

This clonotype appeared many times. The chain couples TRBV9 to TRBJ1-1, with 8 bases matching TRBD1. The CDR3 covers 13 residues. J was trimmed by 4 bases and V by 4 bases; bases with no gene match: 3. Germline CDR1 reads SGDLS; CDR2 reads YYNGEE. The CDR3 DNA sequence: TGTGCCAGCAGCACTACAGGGGGCACTGAAGCTTTCTTT. This encodes CASSTTGGTEAFF.

The V and J genes are TRBV7-2 and TRBJ1-6, with D unclear. The CDR3 has 15 residues. Germline assignment: CDR1 SGHTA and CDR2 FQGNSA. The germline V and J ends were trimmed by 1 base and 5 bases, with 9 bases remaining between them. The CDR3 reads CASSLGRANNSPLHF. The CDR3 DNA reads TGTGCCAGCAGCTTAGGACGAGCCAATAATTCACCCCTCCACTTT.

CDR3 in DNA: TGTGCCAGCAGTAGTCGACAGGGAAGCACAGATACGCAGTATTTT. This translates into CASSSRQGSTDTQYF. J is TRBJ2-3 and V is TRBV2; 7 nucleotides line up with TRBD1. Unmatched junction bases numbered 5, after V lost 5 bases and J lost 0 bases. This CDR3 has 15 amino acids. Germline loops: CDR1 SNHLY, CDR2 FYNNEI.

The genes are TRBV3-1 and TRBJ1-2; maybe TRBD1 (5 bases). CDR1 and CDR2 from the germline V gene are LGHDT and YNNKEL (reference sequence). The CDR3 length is 13 residues. V was pared by 1 base and J by 8 bases, with 11 bases between. CDR3 amino acids: CASSQAGSGGYTF. The DNA for the CDR3 is TGTGCCAGCAGCCAAGCAGGGAGTGGAGGCTACACCTTC.

The CDR3 spells CASSLDGHHQPQHF. The CDR3 DNA reads as TGTGCCAGCAGCTTAGATGGGCATCATCAGCCCCAGCATTTT. The chain combines TRBV11-2 with TRBJ1-5; D gene uncertain. This CDR3 is 14 amino acids long. Germline assignment: CDR1 SGHAT and CDR2 FQNNGV. V was shortened by 0 bases and J by 5 bases, with 8 bases between the two germline ends. The whole variable domain, filled in from reference TRBV11-2 and TRBJ1-5, reads EAGVAQSPRYKIIEKRQSVAFWCNPISGHATLYWYQQILGQGPKLLIQFQNNGVVDDSQLPKDRFSAERLKGVDSTLKIQPAKLEDSAVYLCASSLDGHHQPQHFGDGTRLSIL.

The chain has TRBV10-3 and TRBJ2-7; TRBD1 agrees at 9 bases. The V segment lost 4 bases and the J segment 4 bases; nucleotides outside the gene matches: 8. This CDR3 contains 15 residues. Germline V gene sequence: CDR1 ENHRY, CDR2 SYGVKD. DNA of the CDR3: TGTGCCATCAGTGGACAAGACAGGGGGATTTACGAGCAGTACTTC. Its protein is CAISGQDRGIYEQYF.

The V gene is TRBV15, the J gene TRBJ1-3, with 8 nucleotides matching TRBD1. Germline V gene data show CDR1 as LNHNV and CDR2 as YYDKDF (reference sequence). The V segment lost 0 bases and the J segment 7 bases; nucleotides outside the gene matches: 2. The CDR3 loop spans 14 amino acids. The CDR3 DNA reads as TGTGCCACCAGCAGAGACCGACAGGGGAACACCATATATTTT. Its protein product is CATSRDRQGNTIYF.

This chain uses TRBV15 with TRBJ2-1, with 13 bases that match TRBD2. CDR1 and CDR2 (germline): LNHNV, YYDKDF (reference sequence). This CDR3 contains 15 residues. J was trimmed by 14 bases and V by 1 base; bases with no gene match: 8. This chain's CDR3 is CATSRAPGLAGSKFF. In DNA form, the CDR3 reads TGTGCCACCAGCAGAGCTCCGGGACTAGCGGGAAGTAAGTTCTTC. Variable domain in full (rest from reference TRBV15 and TRBJ2-1): DAMVIQNPRYQVTQFGKPVTLSCSQTLNHNVMYWYQQKSSQAPKLLFHYYDKDFNNEADTPDNFQSRRPNTSFCFLDIRSPGLGDTAMYLCATSRAPGLAGSKFFGPGTRLTVL.

This sequence joins TRBV24-1 and TRBJ1-2, with TRBD1 matching over 7 bases. Per the germline V gene, CDR1 is KGHDR and CDR2 is SFDVKD. V was clipped by 2 bases and J by 4 bases; unmatched bases: 6. The CDR3 is made up of 15 amino acids. In DNA form, the CDR3 reads TGTGCCACCAGTGATTCCGGGACAGCCTTCTATGGCTACACCTTC. Protein sequence: CATSDSGTAFYGYTF.

This clonotype has a count of ten or more. The rearrangement links TRBV27 to TRBJ1-4; TRBD1 is a possible D gene (5 bases). V shed 5 bases and J shed 3 bases, with 10 bases lying between them. This CDR3 region has 14 residues. Per germline, CDR1 MNHEY and CDR2 SMNVEV (reference sequence). CDR3 amino acids: CASSKGLANEKLFF. The DNA of the CDR3 is TGTGCCAGCAGTAAGGGACTGGCTAATGAAAAACTGTTTTTT.